This entry lists 8 T cell receptor beta chains sequenced from one sample in a study of patients and donors after allogeneic stem cell transplantation. MiXCR, run by TCRdb on the RT-PCR reads, gives a single entry per CDR3 protein. The sample yields hundreds of thousands of distinct CDR3 sequences, 16% seen once. Specimen: blood, either unsorted or a sorted T cell fraction (not recorded which). The origin of the receptors is a human donor who was either an allogeneic HSCT recipient or a stem cell or donor lymphocyte infusion donor (not recorded which). It is not recorded whose cells these are; they may come from a transplant donor.

The chain is built from TRBV24-1 and TRBJ2-5; no clear D gene. Germline V gene lookup returns CDR1 KGHDR and CDR2 SFDVKD. V lost 0 bases and J lost 4, with 20 bases in between. The length of the CDR3 is 18 residues. The CDR3 region has the DNA TGTGCCACCAGTGATTTGGATGCTTTGGGGAAGTTGGGAGAGACCCAGTACTTC. This encodes CATSDLDALGKLGETQYF.

V is TRBV7-9 and J is TRBJ2-7, with 7 bases fitting TRBD1. CDR3 length equals 13 residues. Germline CDR1 reads SEHNR; CDR2 reads FQNEAQ (reference sequence). J lost 3 bases, V lost 10 bases, and 9 bases had no gene match. CDR3 bases: TGTGCCACCACGGGACAGAGACTCTACGAGCAGTACTTC. Translation: CATTGQRLYEQYF. Together with reference TRBV7-9 and TRBJ2-7, the CDR3 gives the full variable domain: DTGVSQNPRHKITKRGQNVTFRCDPISEHNRLYWYRQTLGQGPEFLTYFQNEAQLEKSRLLSDRFSAERPKGSFSTLEIQRTEQGDSAMYLCATTGQRLYEQYFGPGTRLTVT.

This clonotype was recorded many times. The genes are TRBV12-3 or TRBV12-4 and TRBJ2-3; 9 bases are shared with TRBD1. The junction had 9 bases not matched to a gene; V was cut back by 6 bases and J by 2 bases. This CDR3 spans 16 amino acids. CDR3 region: CASRRPRDRVTDTQYF. DNA of the CDR3: TGTGCCAGCAGGAGACCCCGGGACAGGGTCACAGATACGCAGTATTTT.

This clonotype was seen more than once but under ten times. The chain has TRBV14 and TRBJ1-2, with 8 bases that match TRBD1. The CDR3 contains 12 residues. Germline V gene lookup returns CDR1 SGHDN and CDR2 FVKESK. Germline trimming cut 4 bases from V and 7 bases from J; bases unmatched to any gene: 2. CDR3 sequence (DNA): TGTGCCAGCAGCCCACAGGGGGGTGGCTACACCTTC. It specifies CASSPQGGGYTF.

This clonotype came up a few times. This rearrangement joins TRBV7-6 to TRBJ2-5; 8 bases map to TRBD1. The V gene's germline CDR1 is SGHVS and CDR2 FNYEAQ. V was clipped by 4 bases and J by 5 bases; unmatched bases: 9. The CDR3 has 15 amino acids. In nucleotides, the CDR3 is TGTGCCAGCAGCTCCGACAGGGGAATACGGGAGACCCAGTACTTC. This translates into CASSSDRGIRETQYF.

This clonotype occurred a few times. J is TRBJ1-1 and V is TRBV2, with 8 bases aligning to TRBD1. Per germline, CDR1 SNHLY and CDR2 FYNNEI. There are 13 residues in the CDR3. Losses at the gene ends were 6 bases for V and 5 bases for J; bases not matched to a gene: 5. The CDR3 loop reads CASRRQGLTEAFF. The CDR3 DNA reads as TGTGCCAGCAGGCGACAGGGGTTGACTGAAGCTTTCTTT.

This clonotype was detected a few times. The V gene is TRBV20-1, the J gene TRBJ1-1, with TRBD1 matching over 11 bases. Germline lookup yields CDR1 DFQATT and CDR2 SNEGSKA (reference sequence). V lost 6 bases to trimming and J lost 0 bases; unmatched junction nucleotides: 3. The CDR3 runs to 14 residues. This CDR3 is CSAWTGGMNTEAFF. CDR3 bases: TGCAGTGCCTGGACAGGGGGCATGAACACTGAAGCTTTCTTT.

In this sample, this clonotype turned up a few times. This chain connects TRBV12-3 or TRBV12-4 to TRBJ1-5, with a tentative D call TRBD1 (6 bases). This CDR3 has 15 amino acids. The V end was cut by 6 bases, the J end by 0 bases, with 12 bases between. The CDR3, as DNA: TGTGCCAGCAGACGAACAGGGTTTAGCAATCAGCCCCAGCATTTT. Translation gives CASRRTGFSNQPQHF.